This T cell receptor beta chain was identified in a study of glioma-infiltrating T cells after dendritic cell vaccination. Primers: 60 V beta forward and 13 J beta reverse. The method was immunoSEQ multiplex PCR; TCRdb's version includes in-frame clones alone and lacks a portion of them. The sample includes 50,000 to 60,000 clones, about 80% of them seen just once. Noted time point: after dendritic cell vaccination, including at tumor progression/relapse. The study, taken as a whole, reports: Higher pretreatment TIL content predicted longer progression-free time and survival. Complete blood and tumor specimen sets were limited to few patients.

As concerns this clone: Antigen: not known.

V shed 5 bases and J 3 bases; nucleotides not matched to a gene: 3. This CDR3 comprises 13 residues. Germline CDR1 reads SNHLY; CDR2 reads FYNNEI. The V call is TRBV2, the J call TRBJ2-7; 8 bases are shared with TRBD2. The source was blood, collected after dendritic cell vaccination. The sequence derives from a human donor with glioblastoma. The CDR3 sequence is CASSSSGGYEQYF. For the CDR3, the DNA is TGTGCCAGCAGTTCCAGCGGGGGCTACGAGCAGTACTTC.